A single sample gave rise to the 21 T cell receptor beta chains below, sequenced in a study of T cells in Graves' hyperthyroidism and ophthalmopathy. RNA transcripts gave rise to amplified TCR beta CDR3 regions. HTBI primers drove first-round RT-PCR of the TCR CDR3. TCRdb ran MiXCR on the multiplex PCR reads and lists one entry per CDR3 protein. The sample holds hundreds of thousands of distinct CDR3 sequences, 18% seen once. The sequencing sample was made of blood. The origin of the receptors is a woman between 45 and 65 years old with Graves' hyperthyroidism that later progressed to Graves' ophthalmopathy.

In this sample, this clonotype turned up many times. The chain links TRBV20-1 to TRBJ1-5; D ambiguous. This CDR3 is built from 13 residues. V was trimmed by 1 base and J by 4 bases, leaving 8 bases between them. The germline V gene encodes CDR1 DFQATT and CDR2 SNEGSKA (reference sequence). As DNA, the CDR3 is TGCAGTGCTAGAGCTGCACGGAATCAGCCCCAGCATTTT. This translates into CSARAARNQPQHF.

V and J are TRBV6-2 or TRBV6-3 and TRBJ2-7; 7 bases map to TRBD1. Per germline, CDR1 MNHEY and CDR2 SVGEGT. Trimming cost V 2 bases and J 3 bases; bases outside gene matches: 7. The CDR3 consists of 15 residues. The CDR3 nucleotides are TGTGCCAGCAGTTACGGCCGGGACAGAGGCTACGAGCAGTACTTC. Protein product: CASSYGRDRGYEQYF.

The chain carries TRBV20-1 and TRBJ2-7; D call uncertain. This CDR3 is 14 amino acids long. Trimming removed 0 bases at V and 1 base at J, with 10 bases between. Per germline, CDR1 DFQATT and CDR2 SNEGSKA (reference sequence). The CDR3 sequence: CSARELGKSYEQYF. The CDR3 region has the DNA TGCAGTGCTAGAGAATTGGGGAAATCCTACGAGCAGTACTTC.

This clonotype was counted ten times or more. The chain is built from TRBV7-8 and TRBJ1-1, with a weak D call TRBD1 (6 bases). The ends were cut back, 2 bases at V and 4 bases at J, with 14 bases in the middle. This CDR3 has 15 amino acids. Looked up from germline, CDR1 is SGHVS and CDR2 is FQNEAQ. DNA for the CDR3: TGTGCCAGCAGCTTAAAGACAGGTGGAGGCACTGAAGCTTTCTTT. Its translation: CASSLKTGGGTEAFF.

Ten or more counts support this clonotype. The genes are TRBV4-1 and TRBJ1-1, with a possible D match to TRBD1 (5 bases). The V and J ends lost 0 bases and 0 bases respectively, with 8 bases between them. This CDR3 comprises 15 residues. Germline assignment: CDR1 MGHRA and CDR2 YSYEKL. The CDR3: CASSQEEGMNTEAFF. The DNA of the CDR3 is TGCGCCAGCAGCCAAGAAGAGGGGATGAACACTGAAGCTTTCTTT.

As concerns this clonotype: Mismatch with germline at one junction end may stem from a read error. The chain recombines TRBV12-3 or TRBV12-4 with TRBJ2-2; D is perhaps TRBD2 (6 bases). The CDR3 has 12 residues. The CDR3 sequence is CASSLATGGLFF. In DNA form, the CDR3 reads TGTGCCAGCAGTTTAGCCACCGGGGGGCTGTTTTTT.

About this clonotype itself: A much larger clone is a single base away; this may be a read error. CDR3 sequence: CASSRDLTGFNNSPLHF. In DNA form, the CDR3 reads TGTGCCAGCAGCCGAGACCTCACAGGATTTAATAATTCACCCCTCCACTTT. This chain joins TRBV3-1 and TRBJ1-6, with D perhaps matching TRBD1 (5 bases). CDR1 and CDR2 from the germline V gene are LGHDT and YNNKEL (reference sequence). CDR3 length: 17 amino acids. The V end lost 4 bases, the J end lost 5 bases, and 18 bases lay between the germline ends.

The rearrangement joins TRBV20-1 to TRBJ2-2; D gene ambiguous. Germline V gives CDR1 DFQATT, CDR2 SNEGSKA (reference sequence). Trimming stripped 2 bases from V and 0 bases from J, with 16 bases between. The CDR3 totals 17 residues. The CDR3 protein is CSARITGNIANTGELFF. CDR3 in DNA: TGCAGTGCTAGAATAACCGGAAATATCGCGAACACCGGGGAGCTGTTTTTT.

This rearrangement joins TRBV4-2 to TRBJ2-7, with D uncertain. The length of the CDR3 is 15 residues. V was cut by 1 base and J by 2 bases, with 12 bases left in between. CDR1 LGHNA and CDR2 YNFKEQ come from the germline V gene. The CDR3 nucleotides read TGTGCCAGCAGCCAAGCGTCAGGAACAACCTACGAGCAGTACTTC. Protein product: CASSQASGTTYEQYF.

The CDR3 DNA follows: TGCAGTGCTTCAGGGTCGGGGAACACTGAAGCTTTCTTT. Translating it yields CSASGSGNTEAFF. The chain couples TRBV20-1 to TRBJ1-1, with D possibly TRBD1 on 5 matching bases. Per germline, CDR1 DFQATT and CDR2 SNEGSKA (reference sequence). This CDR3 has 13 residues. Trimming shortened V by 5 bases and J by 1 base, and 11 bases separated the two germline ends.

This clonotype was seen at least ten times. J is TRBJ1-1 and V is TRBV5-1, with D perhaps matching TRBD1 (5 bases). CDR3 length: 14 residues. The germline gives CDR1 SGHRS, CDR2 YFSETQ. Deletions cut 3 bases from V and 3 bases from J, with 12 bases between. CDR3 DNA: TGCGCCAGCAGCTCGACGGGGGGACACACTGAAGCTTTCTTT. Residues: CASSSTGGHTEAFF. Full variable domain (outside the CDR3, taken from reference TRBV5-1 and TRBJ1-1): KAGVTQTPRYLIKTRGQQVTLSCSPISGHRSVSWYQQTPGQGLQFLFEYFSETQRNKGNFPGRFSGRQFSNSRSEMNVSTLELGDSALYLCASSSTGGHTEAFFGQGTRLTVV.

This clonotype has a count of ten or more. The chain employs TRBV3-1 and TRBJ1-1; D is uncertain. The germline V gene has CDR1 LGHDT and CDR2 YNNKEL (reference sequence). The CDR3 extends over 14 amino acids. Trimming cost V 4 bases and J 2 bases, with 11 bases left between them. In nucleotides, the CDR3 is TGTGCCAGCAGCCCGGGCTCAACAAACACTGAAGCTTTCTTT. As protein: CASSPGSTNTEAFF.

This clonotype has a count of ten or more. The gene calls are TRBV12-3 or TRBV12-4 and TRBJ2-5; TRBD1 matches 10 bases. The CDR3 sequence is 14 residues long. J gave up 5 bases and V 6 bases, and 6 bases lay outside the gene matches. CDR3 coding DNA: TGTGCCAGCAGAGTGACAGGGGGCCGGGAGACCCAGTACTTC. This translates into CASRVTGGRETQYF.

The rearrangement joins TRBV2 to TRBJ1-5; the D gene is possibly TRBD1 (6 bases). Trimming cost V 7 bases and J 0 bases, with 10 bases left between them. Germline CDR1 is SNHLY and CDR2 is FYNNEI. The CDR3 runs to 14 residues. The CDR3 reads CASKTGYSNQPQHF. The CDR3 DNA reads as TGTGCCAGCAAAACAGGGTATAGCAATCAGCCCCAGCATTTT.

The chain recombines TRBV5-1 with TRBJ1-1; possibly TRBD1 for D (5 bases). The germline V gene encodes CDR1 SGHRS and CDR2 YFSETQ. Between the trimmed V and J ends, which lost 4 bases and 3 bases, there was a span of 13 bases. CDR3 length: 14 residues. CDR3 in DNA: TGCGCCAGCAGCCCTGACAGACCGGACACTGAAGCTTTCTTT. Its translation is CASSPDRPDTEAFF. Variable domain in full (rest from reference TRBV5-1 and TRBJ1-1): KAGVTQTPRYLIKTRGQQVTLSCSPISGHRSVSWYQQTPGQGLQFLFEYFSETQRNKGNFPGRFSGRQFSNSRSEMNVSTLELGDSALYLCASSPDRPDTEAFFGQGTRLTVV.

Ten or more counts support this clonotype. The chain recombines TRBV3-1 with TRBJ2-3, with 8 bases fitting TRBD2. CDR3 length equals 15 residues. Germline assignment: CDR1 LGHDT and CDR2 YNNKEL (reference sequence). The J segment lost 4 bases and the V segment lost 0 bases, leaving 3 bases of the junction unmatched. This chain's CDR3 is CASSQDIGGADTQYF. In DNA, the CDR3 is TGTGCCAGCAGCCAAGATATCGGGGGGGCAGATACGCAGTATTTT.

This clonotype came up a few times. The chain recombines TRBV7-2 with TRBJ2-2; D gene unclear. This CDR3 has 15 residues. Germline CDR1 SGHTA, CDR2 FQGNSA. V dropped 4 bases and J dropped 4 bases, with 13 bases sitting between them. CDR3 in amino acids: CASSWARVGTGELFF. CDR3 DNA sequence: TGTGCCAGCAGCTGGGCCCGGGTCGGCACCGGGGAGCTGTTTTTT.

As to this clonotype: One end of the junction does not line up with germline, which may come from a read error. This sequence joins TRBV2 and TRBJ1-5; 7 bases align to TRBD1. The germline gives CDR1 SNHLY, CDR2 FYNNEI. CDR3 length equals 13 residues. The CDR3 DNA is TGTGCCAGCAGGCGGGACAGCAGTCAGCCCCAGCATTTT. Amino acid sequence: CASRRDSSQPQHF.

The chain recombines TRBV18 with TRBJ2-1, with unresolved D. The germline CDR1 and CDR2 sequences are KGHSH and LQKENI. Deletions cut 6 bases from V and 0 bases from J, with 18 bases between. The CDR3 contains 17 residues. In DNA form, the CDR3 reads TGTGCCAGCTCGACGGAGTTACCGTCAGGCTCCTACAATGAGCAGTTCTTC. Translated, it gives CASSTELPSGSYNEQFF.

This clonotype has ten or more counts. The chain uses TRBV6-5 and TRBJ2-3; D assignment may be TRBD1 or TRBD2 (5 bases each). Germline V lookup: CDR1 MNHEY, CDR2 SVGAGI. V was clipped by 2 bases and J by 1 base, with 10 bases between them. The length of the CDR3 is 15 residues. The CDR3 spells CASSYGAGRTDTQYF. In nucleotides, the CDR3 is TGTGCCAGCAGTTACGGGGCGGGTCGCACAGATACGCAGTATTTT.

The chain carries TRBV4-1 and TRBJ1-5; D not resolved. Between the trimmed V and J ends, which lost 1 base and 0 bases, there was a span of 7 bases. This CDR3 spans 15 amino acids. Germline loops: CDR1 MGHRA, CDR2 YSYEKL. This CDR3 reads CASSQGLNSNQPQHF. For the CDR3, the DNA is TGCGCCAGCAGCCAAGGGCTCAATAGCAATCAGCCCCAGCATTTT.